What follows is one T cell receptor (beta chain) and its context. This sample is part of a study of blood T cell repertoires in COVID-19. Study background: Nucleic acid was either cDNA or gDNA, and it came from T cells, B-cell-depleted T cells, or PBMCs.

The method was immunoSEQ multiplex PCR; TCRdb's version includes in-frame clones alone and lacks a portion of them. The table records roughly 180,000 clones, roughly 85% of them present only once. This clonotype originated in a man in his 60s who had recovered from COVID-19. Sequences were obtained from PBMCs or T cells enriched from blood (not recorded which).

The CDR3 region is CASIRRGLGEQFF. CDR3 bases: TGTGCCAGCATTAGGAGGGGTTTGGGTGAGCAGTTCTTC. The genes are TRBV7-2 and TRBJ2-1; a possible D gene is TRBD2 (6 bases). The ends were cut back, 7 bases at V and 9 bases at J, with 16 bases in the middle. Germline V CDR1 and CDR2: SGHTA, FQGNSA. The CDR3 covers 13 residues.